This TCR beta chain stems from a study of blood T cell repertoires in COVID-19. The wider study: Samples representing acute and convalescent COVID-19 were sourced from the United States, Italy and Spain. Nucleic acid was either cDNA or gDNA, and it came from T cells, B-cell-depleted T cells, or PBMCs.

Authors' data handling: Researchers report that nucleated cell counts were estimated from reference gene primer amplification. Clones were read by immunoSEQ multiplex PCR, and TCRdb kept only the in-frame ones, dropping some. V and J calls and clone size are as listed in that table; D and trimming were resolved from the DNA. The sample has about 81,000 clones, roughly nine tenths seen once. Trimming took 6 bases from V and 3 from J, leaving 11 bases between them. CDR3 size: 14 residues. Looked up from germline, CDR1 is LGHDT and CDR2 is YNNKEL (reference sequence). The chain is built from TRBV3-1 (or the pseudogene TRBV3-2) and TRBJ1-4; tentative D call: TRBD1 (6 bases). The clonotype was recovered from a woman in her fifties or sixties in a cohort sampled during active COVID-19. Sequencing was carried out using peripheral blood. The CDR3 coding sequence is TGTGCCAGCAGTCTACAGGGTCCTAATGAAAAACTGTTTTTT. Translating gives CASSLQGPNEKLFF.